A single sample gave rise to the 27 T cell receptor beta chains below, sequenced in a study of tumor-infiltrating lymphocytes in primary liver carcinoma. TCR beta cDNA was made from 450 to 600 ng total RNA with a constant-region primer. It was through three nested multiplex PCR rounds of slightly modified ARM-PCR that TCR beta libraries arose. It was with TRBV1-TRBV30 forward primers and a C-beta reverse primer that the first two PCR rounds were run, at approximately 9 cycles each. A single record per CDR3 protein comes from TCRdb applying MiXCR to the multiplex PCR reads. The sample shows 110,000 or so distinct CDR3 sequences, roughly 80% of them seen only once. Co-extracting RNA and DNA was done with roughly 17-32 mg of unsorted bulk tissue as input. Material for sequencing was liver tumor tissue from sampling region 3. Subset indicated: tumor region T3, left-lateral pole. Every receptor here comes from a man in his forties or fifties with primary liver carcinoma and hepatitis B virus infection.

This clonotype was recorded only once. Relative to the germline gene, one junction end is altered; a read error may explain this. The rearrangement links TRBV11-2 to TRBJ2-7; the D gene is possibly TRBD1 (6 bases). Germline assignment: CDR1 SGHAT and CDR2 FQNNGV. This CDR3 is built from 15 residues. CDR3 loop: CASSLRWTVEIGQYF. CDR3 sequence (DNA): TGTGCTAGCAGCTTACGATGGACAGTGGAAATCGGGCAGTACTTC.

Notes on this clonotype: The junction departs from germline at one end; a sequencing error may be responsible. The chain couples TRBV28 to TRBJ2-3, with D possibly TRBD2 on 5 matching bases. Per germline, CDR1 MDHEN and CDR2 SYDVKM. The CDR3 covers 14 residues. The CDR3 loop is CASSFERVTDTQYF. The CDR3 bases are TGTGCCAGCAGTTTCGAGAGGGTCACAGATACGCAATATTTT.

V is TRBV4-2 and J is TRBJ2-1, with 11 bases matching TRBD2. Germline CDR1 reads LGHNA; CDR2 reads YNFKEQ. The CDR3 has 16 residues. CDR3 DNA sequence: TGTGTCAGTAGCCAAGAGGGACTAGCGGACCAAGGGGGGCAGTTCTTC. It codes for CVSSQEGLADQGGQFF.

About this clonotype itself: A junction end diverges from the germline sequence, so it may reflect a read error. The chain combines TRBV6-1 with TRBJ2-2; D is perhaps TRBD1 (6 bases). CDR3 length equals 15 residues. The V gene's germline CDR1 is MNHNS and CDR2 SASEGT. In DNA form, the CDR3 reads TGTGCCAGCAGGGATTTGAGCGGCGTAACCTGGGGGCTGTTATTT. This sequence encodes CASRDLSGVTWGLLF.

Regarding this clonotype: Its ends do not fully match the called genes, so a read error is possible. This rearrangement joins TRBV11-3 to TRBJ2-7; D could derive from TRBD1 or TRBD2 (6 bases each). Germline values: CDR1 SGHNT, CDR2 YENEEA. The length of the CDR3 is 16 residues. The CDR3 DNA is TGTGCCAGCAGTTTAGGAGGGGGTCCCAGTGCGGGCGAGCCGTACTTC. Protein: CASSLGGGPSAGEPYF. The full variable domain, in which reference TRBV11-3 and TRBJ2-7 provide the parts outside the CDR3, is EAGVVQSPRYKIIEKKQPVAFWCNPISGHNTLYWYLQNLGQGPELLIRYENEEAVDDSQLPKDRFSAERLKGVDSTLKIQPAELGDSAVYLCASSLGGGPSAGEPYFGPGTRLTVT.

To note about this clonotype: At one end, the junction sequence differs from germline, possibly due to a read error. The chain has TRBV6-1 and TRBJ2-1; no firm D call. Germline V gene sequence: CDR1 MNHNS, CDR2 SASEGT. The CDR3 length is 12 residues. CDR3 nucleotide sequence: TGTGCCAGCATTCCGTCCTATAATGAGCAGATCTTC. Its protein is CASIPSYNEQIF.

Points on this clonotype: Sequence at one end of the junction differs from germline and may be a read error. The chain employs TRBV5-1 and TRBJ2-2; 12 bases are shared with TRBD1. The CDR3 has 16 amino acids. Germline V lookup: CDR1 SGHRS, CDR2 YFSETQ. The CDR3 reads CTSSLAGTGGTGELLF. The CDR3 DNA is TGCACCAGCAGCTTGGCCGGGACAGGGGGCACCGGGGAGCTGCTTTTT.

This clonotype was picked up one time. This chain joins TRBV6-1 and TRBJ2-3; maybe TRBD2 (6 bases). Trimming took 2 bases from V and 1 from J, leaving 13 bases between them. The CDR3 spans 16 residues. Germline lookup yields CDR1 MNHNS and CDR2 SASEGT. The CDR3 bases are TGTGCCAGCAGTGAAAGGCGGGAACTTTGCACAGATACGCAGTATTTT. It yields the protein CASSERRELCTDTQYF.

As to this clonotype: Sequence at one end of the junction differs from germline and may be a read error. CDR3 sequence (DNA): TGTCCCATCAGTCCTGGGGGCTACGAGAAGTACTTC. Its protein is CPISPGGYEKYF. V usage is TRBV11-2 and J usage is TRBJ2-7, with D maybe TRBD1 (6 bases). Germline lookup yields CDR1 SGHAT and CDR2 FQNNGV. The length of the CDR3 is 12 residues.

About this clonotype: A single base separates this from a much larger clone, so it may be a read error. The chain has TRBV10-3 and TRBJ2-7; tentatively, D is TRBD2 (6 bases). The V gene's germline CDR1 is ENHRY and CDR2 SYGVKD. This CDR3 comprises 14 residues. CDR3 region: CATRTTGGVYGQYF. Written as DNA, the CDR3 is TGTGCCACCCGGACCACCGGGGGAGTGTACGGGCAGTACTTC.

This clonotype is a singleton in its sample. Sequence at one end of the junction differs from germline and may be a read error. The genes are TRBV29-1 and TRBJ1-1; a weak D match, TRBD1 (6 bases). The germline V gene encodes CDR1 SQVTM and CDR2 ANQGSEA. The CDR3 is 12 amino acids. As DNA, the CDR3 is TGCAGCGCCATCGGAGGGGGGACTGAAACTTTCTTT. Encoded protein: CSAIGGGTETFF.

The chain recombines TRBV5-1 with TRBJ2-1; TRBD2 matches 11 bases. This CDR3 region has 15 residues. J lost 13 bases, V lost 3 bases, and 12 bases had no gene match. CDR1 SGHRS and CDR2 YFSETQ come from the germline V gene. The CDR3 protein is CASSSIGTSGGEQFF. The CDR3 nucleotides read TGCGCCAGCAGCTCCATAGGTACTAGCGGGGGTGAACAGTTCTTC.

A word on this clonotype: A much larger clone sits a single nucleotide away, making a read error possible. The DNA of the CDR3 is TGTGCCACCAATCGGGGGGGGAGCATGAACACTGAAGCTTTCTTT. It codes for CATNRGGSMNTEAFF. The chain links TRBV28 to TRBJ1-1, with D possibly being TRBD1 (5 bases). Trimming shortened V by 10 bases and J by 0 bases, and 18 bases separated the two germline ends. Germline CDR1 and CDR2: MDHEN and SYDVKM. The CDR3 has 15 amino acids.

Remarks on this clonotype: The missing conserved phenylalanine or tryptophan at the end of this CDR3 makes a read error likely. This chain uses TRBV11-2 with TRBJ1-1; D is perhaps TRBD1 (5 bases). There are 13 residues in the CDR3. CDR1 SGHAT and CDR2 FQNNGV come from the germline V gene. The DNA for the CDR3 is TGTTCCAGCAGCTTACGGGGGAACTCTGAAGCTTTCCTT. This translates into CSSSLRGNSEAFL.

This clonotype showed up just a few times. The J gene is TRBJ2-1, the V gene TRBV13, with TRBD2 as a possible D gene (5 bases). From germline, CDR1 is PRHDT and CDR2 FYEKMQ (reference sequence). V lost 1 base to trimming and J lost 1 base, with 11 bases between them. The CDR3 has 16 residues. The CDR3 region is CASSLAVGVSYNEQFF. DNA for the CDR3: TGTGCCAGCAGCTTAGCAGTGGGAGTATCCTACAATGAGCAGTTCTTC.

The chain links TRBV4-1 to TRBJ2-7; 7 nucleotides line up with TRBD2. Germline CDR1 reads MGHRA; CDR2 reads YSYEKL. V was pared by 1 base and J by 0 bases, with 9 bases of the junction left unmatched. The CDR3 loop spans 17 amino acids. The chain's CDR3 is CASSQVYNGRPSYEQYF. CDR3 nucleotide sequence: TGCGCCAGCAGCCAAGTGTATAACGGGAGGCCCTCCTACGAGCAGTACTTC.

This clonotype was seen repeatedly, ten times or more. CDR3 sequence: CASSYRGRGTEAFF. CDR3 bases: TGTGCCAGCAGTTACCGTGGCCGGGGCACTGAAGCTTTCTTT. The V and J genes are TRBV6-2 or TRBV6-3 and TRBJ1-1; D not resolved. V lost 2 bases and J lost 4, with 11 bases in between. The length of the CDR3 is 14 residues. Per germline, CDR1 MNHEY and CDR2 SVGEGT.

Regarding this clonotype: Sequence at one end of the junction differs from germline and may be a read error. The chain carries TRBV6-5 and TRBJ1-1, with D perhaps matching TRBD1 (5 bases). The CDR3 is 14 residues long. Germline values: CDR1 MNHEY, CDR2 SVGAGI. The CDR3 spells CTSSYGGAGAEALF. CDR3 coding DNA: TGTACCAGCAGTTACGGGGGTGCGGGAGCTGAAGCTTTATTT.

Details on this clonotype: As the CDR3 is not closed by the conserved phenylalanine or tryptophan, this likely results from a read error. V and J are TRBV10-3 and TRBJ1-1, with D tentatively TRBD1 (5 bases). The CDR3 runs 14 residues. Looked up from germline, CDR1 is ENHRY and CDR2 is SYGVKD. V was cut by 6 bases and J by 3 bases, with 14 bases left in between. CDR3 residues: CAIRDREGYTEAFS. The CDR3 DNA is TGTGCCATCAGGGACCGGGAGGGGTACACTGAAGCTTTCTCT.

Points on this clonotype: At one boundary the junction diverges from the germline segment, which might be a read error. This chain connects TRBV29-1 to TRBJ2-7, with TRBD2 matching over 7 bases. Germline V gene lookup returns CDR1 SQVTM and CDR2 ANQGSEA. This CDR3 comprises 15 residues. The DNA for the CDR3 is TGCAGCGTCGCTTTGGGTCTAGCGGAGTCGTACGGGCAGTACTTC. It codes for CSVALGLAESYGQYF.

Regarding this clonotype: The conserved phenylalanine or tryptophan is not found at the CDR3 terminus, so this likely reflects a read error. As DNA, the CDR3 is TGCGCCAGCAGCCAAGATCTCCAAGGGCAGGGGTCGTCCTTTAATTCACGCCTCCACCTT. The encoded protein is CASSQDLQGQGSSFNSRLHL. The J gene is TRBJ1-6, the V gene TRBV4-3; D might be TRBD1 (6 bases). The CDR3 has 20 amino acids. The germline gives CDR1 LGHNA, CDR2 YSLEER.

About this clonotype itself: It is likely a read error, because the conserved phenylalanine at the end of the CDR3 is missing. The rearrangement uses TRBV29-1 and TRBJ2-3, with D perhaps matching TRBD2 (5 bases). The germline CDR1 and CDR2 sequences are SQVTM and ANQGSEA. This CDR3 region has 14 residues. CDR3 DNA sequence: TGCAGTGTTGGAGCGGTGGGAACGGGAGATACGCAGTATTGT. It specifies CSVGAVGTGDTQYC.

Remarks on this clonotype: The junction departs from the called germline gene at one end, perhaps through a read error. This chain joins TRBV6-1 and TRBJ2-5, with 12 positions matching TRBD1. Germline V gives CDR1 MNHNS, CDR2 SASEGT. The CDR3 is made up of 17 amino acids. CDR3 loop: CASSEALGTGGRVTQYF. The CDR3 DNA sequence: TGTGCCAGCAGTGAAGCCCTCGGGACAGGGGGCCGTGTGACCCAATACTTC.

Written as DNA, the CDR3 is TGCGCCAGTACCCCGATGACAGGGGGCTACACTGAAGCTTTCTTT. This encodes CASTPMTGGYTEAFF. J is TRBJ1-1 and V is TRBV4-1; 10 bases are shared with TRBD1. Trimming cost V 9 bases and J 3 bases; bases outside gene matches: 10. Germline V gene sequence: CDR1 MGHRA, CDR2 YSYEKL. This CDR3 contains 15 residues.

The rearrangement joins TRBV7-9 to TRBJ2-1; 7 nucleotides match TRBD2. This CDR3 spans 16 amino acids. The junction had 19 bases not matched to a gene; V was cut back by 7 bases and J by 10 bases. Germline CDR1 is SEHNR and CDR2 is FQNEAQ (reference sequence). CDR3 bases: TGTGCCAGCATCTTGTTAGCTAGCGGTCCTTACTTAGAGCAGTTCTTC. Its translation: CASILLASGPYLEQFF.

As regards this clonotype: One end of the junction is discordant with germline, which a read error may explain. J is TRBJ2-2 and V is TRBV11-3; unclear D gene. Germline CDR1 is SGHNT and CDR2 is YENEEA. This CDR3 is 15 amino acids long. The CDR3 nucleotides are TGTGCCAGCGGCTTAATAGCAGGAGTTACCGGGGAGCTGTTTTTT. This gives the protein CASGLIAGVTGELFF.

To note about this clonotype: Compared with germline, one end of the junction differs, possibly owing to a read error. This chain connects TRBV4-3 to TRBJ2-5; 7 nucleotides line up with TRBD2. The V gene's germline CDR1 is LGHNA and CDR2 YSLEER. This CDR3 is 14 amino acids long. The DNA for the CDR3 is TGCGTCAGCAGCCAATACTGGGGGGGGGAGACCCAGTACTTC. The encoded protein is CVSSQYWGGETQYF.